This T cell receptor (beta chain) was profiled in a study of blood T cell repertoires in COVID-19. Assay: immunoSEQ multiplex PCR; the TCRdb copy retains only in-frame clones and omits some. Of some 48,000 clones listed, around four fifths are singletons. The sequence derives from a human donor with acute or convalescent COVID-19. The donor label of this sample is uncertain. The sample taken for sequencing was peripheral blood.

This chain's CDR3 is CSVATGAHQPQHF. The CDR3 DNA reads as TGCAGCGTAGCCACAGGGGCTCATCAGCCCCAGCATTTT. The chain has TRBV29-1 and TRBJ1-5; 7 bases match TRBD1. The V and J ends lost 6 bases and 5 bases, in that order; junction bases with no gene match: 7. The germline V gene encodes CDR1 SQVTM and CDR2 ANQGSEA. This CDR3 is built from 13 residues.